This T cell receptor (beta chain) was recorded in a study of blood T cells in healthy people across ages. Then a second PCR, running roughly 7 to 11 cycles, was carried out with a sample-barcoded 5' primer and a J-beta primer mix. TCRdb reprocessed the 5' RACE reads via MiXCR and lists one record per CDR3 protein. The data show 2 million or so distinct CDR3 sequences, about 49% seen once. CDR1 is DFQATT and CDR2 is SNEGSKA in the germline V gene (reference sequence). This CDR3 region has 11 residues. Deletions cut 6 bases from V and 4 bases from J, with 10 bases between. This clonotype was seen a handful of times.

The gene calls are TRBV20-1 and TRBJ2-7, with D possibly matching TRBD1 (5 bases). The receptor's source is a woman in her thirties or forties in good health. The sequenced sample consisted of blood. CDR3 DNA: TGCAGTGCCGTCACAGGATACGAGCAGTACTTC. It codes for CSAVTGYEQYF.